One sample yielded the 4 T cell receptor beta chains listed below, sequenced in a study of shared clonotypes between healthy human individuals. Here immunoSEQ multiplex PCR was the method, and the copy in TCRdb shows in-frame clones only, minus some. The sample lists 650,000 to 750,000 clones; 60% to 80% were seen once. The sequenced material came from memory CD4+ T cells sorted from blood. This sample's subset: CD45RA-negative fraction. Receptor source: a woman younger than 45 in good health.

V gene TRBV5-6 combines with J gene TRBJ1-2; tentative D call: TRBD1 (5 bases). The CDR3 length is 14 residues. V lost 0 bases and J lost 6, with 12 bases in between. The V gene's germline CDR1 is SGHDT and CDR2 YYEEEE. The CDR3 region is CASSLVTWGDGYTF. CDR3 in DNA: TGTGCCAGCAGCTTGGTCACCTGGGGGGATGGCTACACCTTC.

The V and J genes are TRBV27 and TRBJ2-1, with 12 bases that match TRBD2. V was pared by 4 bases and J by 8 bases, with 6 bases of the junction left unmatched. The germline V gene has CDR1 MNHEY and CDR2 SMNVEV (reference sequence). This CDR3 is built from 15 residues. CDR3 amino acids: CASSSPGLAGYEQFF. The DNA for the CDR3 is TGTGCCAGCAGTTCCCCGGGACTAGCGGGTTATGAGCAGTTCTTC.

This chain joins TRBV18 and TRBJ1-1, with a possible D match to TRBD1 (5 bases). Germline CDR1 reads KGHSH; CDR2 reads LQKENI. The CDR3 consists of 14 residues. The V gene lost 4 bases and the J gene lost 2 bases, with 11 bases spanning the gap. The CDR3 is CASSLGRGNTEAFF. The CDR3 nucleotides are TGTGCCAGCTCACTGGGGAGGGGCAACACTGAAGCTTTCTTT.

The J gene is TRBJ2-5, the V gene TRBV2; a possible D gene is TRBD1 (6 bases). Germline CDR1 and CDR2: SNHLY and FYNNEI. With 3 bases removed from V and 7 bases from J, the gap between germline ends came to 9 bases. This CDR3 has 12 residues. CDR3 DNA sequence: TGTGCCAGCAGTGATGGGGGCCCGACCCAGTACTTC. Amino acid sequence: CASSDGGPTQYF.